The 26 T cell receptor beta chains given below trace back to one sample, sequenced in a study of early T cells in non-severe SARS-CoV-2 infection. TCRdb itself ran the 5' RACE reads through MiXCR, one entry per CDR3 protein. The table records roughly 80,000 distinct CDR3 sequences, around an eighth of them present only once. Sample: whole blood. The source is an adult who was a healthcare worker with PCR-confirmed SARS-CoV-2 infection or an uninfected control (not recorded which).

This rearrangement joins TRBV10-3 to TRBJ1-5; possibly TRBD1 for D (5 bases). CDR1 is ENHRY, CDR2 SYGVKD, per germline. This CDR3 has 14 amino acids. V was clipped by 2 bases and J by 4 bases, with 9 bases between them. CDR3 sequence: CAISEHGGNQPQHF. Here the CDR3 DNA reads TGTGCCATCAGTGAGCACGGGGGGAATCAGCCCCAGCATTTT.

This chain uses TRBV11-3 with TRBJ1-4; no firm D call. Per the germline V gene, CDR1 is SGHNT and CDR2 is YENEEA. CDR3 length: 12 residues. The V and J ends lost 5 bases and 10 bases respectively, with 11 bases between them. CDR3 nucleotide sequence: TGTGCCAGCAGCCCGGACGGGGTAAAACTGTTTTTT. It encodes CASSPDGVKLFF.

Details on this clonotype: A read error is possible here, since a much larger clone lies one base away. V is TRBV2 and J is TRBJ2-2; TRBD2 is a possible D gene (5 bases). From germline, CDR1 is SNHLY and CDR2 FYNNEI. CDR3 length: 14 amino acids. The CDR3 reads CASSPLGNTGEPFF. The CDR3 DNA sequence: TGTGCCAGCAGTCCCTTGGGAAACACCGGGGAGCCGTTTTTT.

This chain uses TRBV29-1 with TRBJ1-2; 9 bases align to TRBD1. The CDR3 spans 12 residues. Trimming took 5 bases from V and 10 from J; bases not matched to a gene: 8. Per the germline V gene, CDR1 is SQVTM and CDR2 is ANQGSEA. DNA for the CDR3: TGCAGCGTTACCGGGACAGGGAGGTTCTACACCTTC. Translated, it gives CSVTGTGRFYTF.

This clonotype was detected ten times or more. This chain links TRBV13 with TRBJ2-3; D remains ambiguous. Germline CDR1 reads PRHDT; CDR2 reads FYEKMQ (reference sequence). V lost 5 bases, J lost 0 bases, and 12 bases lay in between. The CDR3 runs 15 residues. The CDR3 sequence is CASSAPGHSTDTQYF. In DNA form, the CDR3 reads TGTGCCAGCAGCGCTCCCGGCCATAGCACAGATACGCAGTATTTT.

This clonotype has a count of ten or more. The V gene is TRBV12-3 or TRBV12-4, the J gene TRBJ2-7; D may correspond to TRBD1 or TRBD2 (6 bases each). The CDR3 runs to 13 residues. Trimming shortened V by 6 bases and J by 3 bases, and 12 bases separated the two germline ends. CDR3 sequence (DNA): TGTGCCAGCAGAGGGGGGAAGGACTACGAGCAGTACTTC. This codes for CASRGGKDYEQYF.

The chain uses TRBV7-9 and TRBJ1-2; D unresolved. The CDR3 has 13 residues. The ends were cut back, 3 bases at V and 4 bases at J, with 9 bases in the middle. Germline values: CDR1 SEHNR, CDR2 FQNEAQ (reference sequence). The CDR3 is CASSLQVGYGYTF. The CDR3 coding sequence is TGTGCCAGCAGCTTGCAGGTTGGCTATGGCTACACCTTC.

This clonotype was detected many times. This chain links TRBV7-2 with TRBJ2-5, with 10 bases lining up with TRBD2. The CDR3 totals 14 residues. The junction had 4 bases not matched to a gene; V was cut back by 5 bases and J by 4 bases. Germline V gene sequence: CDR1 SGHTA, CDR2 FQGNSA. This CDR3 is CASSASGRGETQYF. The CDR3 DNA reads TGTGCCAGCAGCGCAAGCGGGAGGGGAGAGACCCAGTACTTC.

This chain uses TRBV20-1 with TRBJ2-1; 8 bases map to TRBD1. The junction had 22 bases not matched to a gene; V was cut back by 6 bases and J by 0 bases. The CDR3 is 20 residues long. Germline V gene data show CDR1 as DFQATT and CDR2 as SNEGSKA (reference sequence). The CDR3 protein is CSAPLRGPGSSMSSYNEQFF. The CDR3 DNA reads TGCAGTGCCCCTCTCAGGGGGCCTGGATCCTCCATGAGCTCCTACAATGAGCAGTTCTTC.

The V and J genes are TRBV27 and TRBJ1-5; 8 nucleotides match TRBD1. The V segment lost 4 bases and the J segment 3 bases; nucleotides outside the gene matches: 14. The CDR3 sequence is 18 residues long. Germline CDR1 MNHEY, CDR2 SMNVEV (reference sequence). The CDR3 loop is CASSSGTGPRGANQPQHF. In nucleotides, the CDR3 is TGTGCCAGCAGTTCCGGGACAGGTCCTAGAGGGGCCAATCAGCCCCAGCATTTT.

The gene calls are TRBV16 and TRBJ1-3; weak D call: TRBD1 (5 bases). CDR1 is KGHSY, CDR2 FQNENV, per germline. The CDR3 contains 15 residues. Trimming took off 4 bases at V and 2 bases at J, with 12 bases between the two ends. The CDR3 reads CASSPQARAGNTIYF. The CDR3 DNA sequence: TGTGCCAGCAGCCCGCAAGCCAGGGCTGGAAACACCATATATTTT.

This clonotype has just a few counts. This chain links TRBV7-9 with TRBJ2-1; D uncertain. Germline-derived CDR1 and CDR2 are SEHNR and FQNEAQ (reference sequence). The CDR3 has 16 residues. V was pared by 2 bases and J by 2 bases, with 13 bases between. In DNA form, the CDR3 reads TGTGCCAGCAGCTTAAATCCGTGGGCCACCTACAATGAGCAGTTCTTC. Protein product: CASSLNPWATYNEQFF.

The chain couples TRBV2 to TRBJ2-3; 11 nucleotides line up with TRBD2. Germline V gives CDR1 SNHLY, CDR2 FYNNEI. Unmatched junction bases numbered 9, after V lost 3 bases and J lost 4 bases. The CDR3 spans 17 residues. CDR3 coding DNA: TGTGCCAGCAGTGACAGACTAGCGGGGCGAGAACCAGATACGCAGTATTTT. Translation gives CASSDRLAGREPDTQYF.

This clonotype has at least ten counts. The chain combines TRBV10-2 with TRBJ1-2; weak D call: TRBD1 (6 bases). V lost 7 bases and J 3 bases, leaving 12 bases between the germline ends. The CDR3 spans 13 residues. Germline lookup yields CDR1 WSHSY and CDR2 SAAADI. DNA of the CDR3: TGCGCCAGCACTCCGACAGGCGACTATGGCTACACCTTC. Translation gives CASTPTGDYGYTF.

This clonotype showed up many times. V gene TRBV5-1 combines with J gene TRBJ2-7; 14 bases fit TRBD2. The CDR3 runs to 15 residues. Losses at the gene ends were 3 bases for V and 4 bases for J; bases not matched to a gene: 3. Germline V gene sequence: CDR1 SGHRS, CDR2 YFSETQ. The DNA for the CDR3 is TGCGCCAGCAGCTCGGGGACTAGCGGGAGTTACGAGCAGTACTTC. Translating it yields CASSSGTSGSYEQYF. The entire variable domain, with the rest obtained from reference TRBV5-1 and TRBJ2-7, is as follows: KAGVTQTPRYLIKTRGQQVTLSCSPISGHRSVSWYQQTPGQGLQFLFEYFSETQRNKGNFPGRFSGRQFSNSRSEMNVSTLELGDSALYLCASSSGTSGSYEQYFGPGTRLTVT.

In its sample, this clonotype was seen many times. V and J are TRBV6-5 and TRBJ1-1; D possibly corresponds to TRBD1 (5 bases). CDR3 size: 16 residues. Germline V gene data show CDR1 as MNHEY and CDR2 as SVGAGI. V gave up 0 bases and J gave up 0 bases, with 11 bases separating them. The CDR3 is CASSYSGTAMNTEAFF. The CDR3 DNA is TGTGCCAGCAGTTACTCGGGGACGGCTATGAACACTGAAGCTTTCTTT.

The V call is TRBV20-1, the J call TRBJ2-2; D remains unclear. With 1 base removed from V and 2 bases from J, the gap between germline ends came to 17 bases. The CDR3 totals 17 residues. Germline-derived CDR1 and CDR2 are DFQATT and SNEGSKA (reference sequence). In DNA form, the CDR3 reads TGCAGTGCTAGAGCTTTTTACGAGTTTAAAAACACCGGGGAGCTGTTTTTT. This gives the protein CSARAFYEFKNTGELFF.

The rearrangement joins TRBV7-9 to TRBJ2-3; 9 nucleotides align to TRBD2. The germline V gene encodes CDR1 SEHNR and CDR2 FQNEAQ (reference sequence). This CDR3 has 16 amino acids. V was pared by 1 base and J by 2 bases, with 4 bases of the junction left unmatched. CDR3 DNA: TGTGCCAGCAGCTTAGGGGTAGCGGGAGCCACAGATACGCAGTATTTT. Protein product: CASSLGVAGATDTQYF.

This clonotype was recorded at least ten times. The gene calls are TRBV6-2 or TRBV6-3 and TRBJ1-2; TRBD1 might be the D (6 bases). This CDR3 comprises 15 residues. CDR1 and CDR2 from the germline V gene are MNHEY and SVGEGT. The germline V and J ends were trimmed by 4 bases and 4 bases, with 16 bases remaining between them. The CDR3 spells CASSSRGRSIYGYTF. DNA for the CDR3: TGTGCCAGCAGTTCCCGGGGGCGGTCCATCTATGGCTACACCTTC.

The V gene is TRBV12-3 or TRBV12-4, the J gene TRBJ1-1; D is unclear. CDR3 length: 13 residues. The germline V and J ends were trimmed by 6 bases and 2 bases, with 10 bases remaining between them. The DNA for the CDR3 is TGTGCCAGCAGGACCGAACTTAACACTGAAGCTTTCTTT. It translates to CASRTELNTEAFF.

Many counts were recorded for this clonotype. The chain uses TRBV7-8 and TRBJ1-5; a possible D gene is TRBD1 (5 bases). This CDR3 has 13 amino acids. Trimming left V 3 bases short and J 5 bases short, with 8 bases between. CDR1 SGHVS and CDR2 FQNEAQ come from the germline V gene. CDR3 nucleotides: TGTGCCAGCAGCTTTCGGGGGTATCAGCCCCAGCATTTT. As protein: CASSFRGYQPQHF.

V and J are TRBV12-5 and TRBJ2-7, with 9 bases lining up with TRBD1. Trimming took 1 base from V and 2 from J; bases not matched to a gene: 6. The V gene's germline CDR1 is LGHNT and CDR2 FRNRAP. This CDR3 has 16 amino acids. The CDR3 sequence is CASGLGQGGMTYEQYF. The DNA of the CDR3 is TGTGCTAGTGGTTTGGGACAGGGGGGTATGACCTACGAGCAGTACTTC.

Ten or more counts support this clonotype. The CDR3 loop reads CASSRQTGPEQYF. CDR3 coding DNA: TGTGCCAGCAGCCGACAGACAGGGCCCGAGCAGTACTTC. This chain uses TRBV3-1 with TRBJ2-7; TRBD1 matches at 7 bases. This CDR3 is built from 13 residues. Germline-derived CDR1 and CDR2 are LGHDT and YNNKEL (reference sequence). Trimming at V came to 4 bases and at J to 6 bases, leaving 6 bases not matched to a gene.

This clonotype was counted between two and nine times. The chain recombines TRBV7-9 with TRBJ1-5; D gene ambiguous. The CDR3 is 12 amino acids. The germline V and J ends were trimmed by 6 bases and 7 bases, with 10 bases remaining between them. Germline assignment: CDR1 SEHNR and CDR2 FQNEAQ (reference sequence). In nucleotides, the CDR3 is TGTGCCAGCAGTTCGGCTGGGCAGCCCCAGCATTTT. Its translation is CASSSAGQPQHF.

In its sample, this clonotype was seen many times. The chain recombines TRBV5-6 with TRBJ2-7; D is unclear. This CDR3 region has 12 residues. V shed 0 bases and J shed 4 bases, with 5 bases lying between them. Germline V gene data show CDR1 as SGHDT and CDR2 as YYEEEE. CDR3 DNA: TGTGCCAGCAGCTTGGGACTTTACGAGCAGTACTTC. This translates into CASSLGLYEQYF.

The chain joins TRBV12-3 or TRBV12-4 to TRBJ1-6, with D perhaps matching TRBD1 (5 bases). This CDR3 is 14 amino acids long. The V and J ends lost 8 bases and 0 bases respectively, with 8 bases between them. CDR3 bases: TGTGCCAGCGGGACCCTCTCCTATAATTCACCCCTCCACTTT. Residues: CASGTLSYNSPLHF.